Below, 11 T cell receptor beta chains from the same sample are listed, as sequenced in a study of shared clonotypes between healthy human individuals. Naive CD8 cells comprised CD45RO-negative, CCR7-positively selected cells, excluding terminally differentiated effector memory CD45RA+ cells. The table came from immunoSEQ multiplex PCR; TCRdb's copy has only in-frame clones and leaves some out. The repertoire consists of about 2.1 million clones, with about 93% occurring once and the leading ten covering under 2%. Sequencing used naive CD8+ T cells from PBMCs. These receptors all stem from a man between 18 and 29 years old in good health. Some clones in this sample may be carry-over from other donors' samples.

The V gene is TRBV11-2, the J gene TRBJ2-1; 7 nucleotides align to TRBD2. J lost 2 bases, V lost 0 bases, and 10 bases had no gene match. The CDR3 contains 18 residues. Germline CDR1 is SGHAT and CDR2 is FQNNGV. In nucleotides, the CDR3 is TGTGCCAGCAGCTTAGACCCGGGAGGCGGCGGTGCCTACAATGAGCAGTTCTTC. Amino acids: CASSLDPGGGGAYNEQFF.

V gene TRBV5-6 combines with J gene TRBJ2-1; D perhaps matches TRBD1 (5 bases). V was trimmed by 4 bases and J by 5 bases, leaving 10 bases between them. This CDR3 is built from 13 residues. CDR1 and CDR2 (germline): SGHDT, YYEEEE. CDR3 nucleotides: TGTGCCAGCAGCGAGTACAGGAACAATGAGCAGTTCTTC. Amino acids: CASSEYRNNEQFF.

The V call is TRBV9, the J call TRBJ2-1; TRBD1 aligns across 9 bases. CDR1 is SGDLS and CDR2 is YYNGEE in the germline V gene. The CDR3 has 16 amino acids. Trimming cost V 0 bases and J 4 bases; bases outside gene matches: 5. CDR3 DNA: TGTGCCAGCAGCGTAGTCGGGACAGGGTATTACAATGAGCAGTTCTTC. Its protein is CASSVVGTGYYNEQFF.

The chain links TRBV6-7 to TRBJ2-1, with D perhaps TRBD2 (7 bases). TRBV6-7 is classed as an ORF, of uncertain function. V dropped 5 bases and J dropped 1 base, with 18 bases sitting between them. CDR3 length: 17 residues. The DNA for the CDR3 is TGTGCCAGCAGTAGGGGGGGTACCCCGGGGTCCTACAATGAGCAGTTCTTC. This sequence encodes CASSRGGTPGSYNEQFF.

J is TRBJ2-3 and V is TRBV5-1; D gene uncertain. This CDR3 spans 16 amino acids. CDR1 is SGHRS, CDR2 YFSETQ, per germline. Trimming took 0 bases from V and 3 from J, leaving 14 bases between them. The CDR3 here is CASSLVPLGPTDTQYF. The DNA for the CDR3 is TGCGCCAGCAGCTTGGTACCTTTAGGCCCGACAGATACGCAGTATTTT.

The chain is built from TRBV7-9 and TRBJ2-1, with 9 bases matching TRBD1. The V and J ends lost 8 bases and 5 bases, in that order; junction bases with no gene match: 13. There are 16 residues in the CDR3. From germline, CDR1 is SEHNR and CDR2 FQNEAQ (reference sequence). CDR3 coding DNA: TGTGCCAGCTCCAAGATAAGACAGGGGGGTAACAATGAGCAGTTCTTC. It specifies CASSKIRQGGNNEQFF.

This clone was detected only once. This sample includes further DNA sequences coding for the same CDR3. The chain joins TRBV28 to TRBJ2-1, with 11 bases fitting TRBD2. V dropped 5 bases and J dropped 4; count of bases not matched to a gene: 4. Germline CDR1 reads MDHEN; CDR2 reads SYDVKM. This CDR3 spans 15 amino acids. The CDR3 region has the DNA TGTGCCAGCAGTCTACTAGCGGGAGCATACAATGAGCAGTTCTTC. It is translated as CASSLLAGAYNEQFF.

The chain uses TRBV7-9 and TRBJ2-5; weak D call: TRBD1 (6 bases). Trimming removed 5 bases at V and 5 bases at J, with 15 bases between. The CDR3 runs 14 residues. Germline CDR1 reads SEHNR; CDR2 reads FQNEAQ (reference sequence). The CDR3 loop is CASSHRDFRETQYF. In nucleotides, the CDR3 is TGTGCCAGCAGCCACAGGGATTTTCGGGAGACCCAGTACTTC.

The chain recombines TRBV19 with TRBJ1-5, with a tentative D call TRBD1 (5 bases). The CDR3 has 15 amino acids. Trimming pared 5 bases from V and 5 bases from J, leaving 16 bases between. Germline CDR1 reads LNHDA; CDR2 reads SQIVND (reference sequence). The CDR3 loop reads CASSPWTLGDQPQHF. The CDR3 bases are TGTGCCAGTAGTCCCTGGACGCTGGGGGATCAGCCCCAGCATTTT.

This clone was seen once. J is TRBJ2-4 and V is TRBV4-2, with D tentatively TRBD1 or TRBD2 (5 bases each). Germline CDR1 and CDR2: LGHNA and YNFKEQ. The ends were cut back, 6 bases at V and 8 bases at J, with 14 bases in the middle. The CDR3 contains 13 residues. The chain's CDR3 is CASSLGVSDIQYF. As DNA, the CDR3 is TGTGCCAGCAGTTTAGGGGTTAGCGACATTCAGTACTTC.

The chain is built from TRBV27 and TRBJ2-6; perhaps TRBD1 as D (6 bases). The germline V gene has CDR1 MNHEY and CDR2 SMNVEV (reference sequence). The CDR3 has 15 residues. Between the trimmed V and J ends, which lost 2 bases and 3 bases, there was a span of 8 bases. CDR3 sequence (DNA): TGTGCCAGCAGTTTAGGACAGAATGGGGCCAACGTCCTGACTTTC. It is translated as CASSLGQNGANVLTF.